A single sample gave rise to the 8 T cell receptor beta chains below, sequenced in a study of CD8 T cells in ankylosing spondylitis. TCRdb reprocessed the 5' RACE reads via MiXCR and lists one record per CDR3 protein. The sample holds more than 150,000 distinct CDR3 sequences, roughly 13% seen once. What was sequenced was blood, either unsorted or a sorted T cell fraction (not recorded which). The receptors were sampled from a male donor with ankylosing spondylitis or in good health (not recorded which).

Only a few counts were recorded for this clonotype. The chain is built from TRBV6-5 and TRBJ1-1, with D possibly being TRBD1 (5 bases). Germline V gene sequence: CDR1 MNHEY, CDR2 SVGAGI. V lost 2 bases and J lost 4, with 8 bases in between. This CDR3 spans 13 amino acids. CDR3 nucleotides: TGTGCCAGCAGTTACGGGGGTCTCACTGAAGCTTTCTTT. Translated: CASSYGGLTEAFF.

This clonotype came up a few times. This chain links TRBV25-1 with TRBJ2-3; 8 nucleotides line up with TRBD2. Germline-derived CDR1 and CDR2 are MGHDK and SYGVNS. The CDR3 is 15 amino acids. V lost 3 bases to trimming and J lost 4 bases; unmatched junction nucleotides: 6. In DNA form, the CDR3 reads TGTGCCAGCAGTGACCCGGGGGGGACGGCAGATACGCAGTATTTT. Protein: CASSDPGGTADTQYF.

The genes are TRBV4-1 and TRBJ1-4; 7 bases are shared with TRBD1. Germline lookup yields CDR1 MGHRA and CDR2 YSYEKL. The trim removed 2 bases at V and 8 bases at J, leaving 5 bases unmatched. CDR3 length: 14 residues. CDR3 protein: CASSQPTGREKLFF. Written as DNA, the CDR3 is TGCGCCAGCAGCCAACCGACAGGGCGGGAAAAACTGTTTTTT.

This clonotype was detected only a few times. The chain has TRBV20-1 and TRBJ2-1; D perhaps matches TRBD1 (6 bases). Trimming removed 0 bases at V and 2 bases at J, with 14 bases between. Germline V CDR1 and CDR2: DFQATT, SNEGSKA (reference sequence). This CDR3 has 16 residues. The CDR3 coding sequence is TGCAGTGCTAGAGAATGGGGGCAGGGGACCTACAATGAGCAGTTCTTC. Translation gives CSAREWGQGTYNEQFF.

This chain joins TRBV3-1 and TRBJ2-6, with D unresolved. The CDR3 extends over 17 amino acids. The V end lost 1 base, the J end lost 0 bases, and 10 bases lay between the germline ends. From germline, CDR1 is LGHDT and CDR2 YNNKEL (reference sequence). The CDR3 region has the DNA TGTGCCAGCAGCCAAGTGCAGGTTTACTCTGGGGCCAACGTCCTGACTTTC. Translation gives CASSQVQVYSGANVLTF. The full variable domain, completed using reference TRBV3-1 and TRBJ2-6, is DTAVSQTPKYLVTQMGNDKSIKCEQNLGHDTMYWYKQDSKKFLKIMFSYNNKELIINETVPNRFSPKSPDKAHLNLHINSLELGDSAVYFCASSQVQVYSGANVLTFGAGSRLTVL.

This clonotype was seen a handful of times. The chain combines TRBV5-6 with TRBJ1-2; no definite D call. The CDR3 extends over 11 amino acids. The ends were cut back, 3 bases at V and 2 bases at J, with 2 bases in the middle. Germline V gene lookup returns CDR1 SGHDT and CDR2 YYEEEE. The CDR3 sequence is CASSSNYGYTF. Written as DNA, the CDR3 is TGTGCCAGCAGCTCCAACTATGGCTACACCTTC.

The chain combines TRBV5-1 with TRBJ1-1, with D perhaps TRBD1 (5 bases). The CDR3 length is 14 residues. Germline V gene data show CDR1 as SGHRS and CDR2 as YFSETQ. Trimming removed 3 bases at V and 2 bases at J, with 11 bases between. This CDR3 reads CASSYDSYNTEAFF. The CDR3 coding sequence is TGCGCCAGCAGCTACGACAGCTACAACACTGAAGCTTTCTTT. The full variable domain, with the rest looked up from reference TRBV5-1 and TRBJ1-1, is KAGVTQTPRYLIKTRGQQVTLSCSPISGHRSVSWYQQTPGQGLQFLFEYFSETQRNKGNFPGRFSGRQFSNSRSEMNVSTLELGDSALYLCASSYDSYNTEAFFGQGTRLTVV.

The gene calls are TRBV2 and TRBJ1-5; 11 positions match TRBD1. The length of the CDR3 is 15 residues. CDR1 is SNHLY, CDR2 FYNNEI, per germline. Trimming cost V 5 bases and J 3 bases; bases outside gene matches: 3. CDR3 coding DNA: TGTGCCAGCAGTCCGGGACAGGGGGACAATCAGCCCCAGCATTTT. Protein sequence: CASSPGQGDNQPQHF. The full variable domain, with the rest looked up from reference TRBV2 and TRBJ1-5, is EPEVTQTPSHQVTQMGQEVILRCVPISNHLYFYWYRQILGQKVEFLVSFYNNEISEKSEIFDDQFSVERPDGSNFTLKIRSTKLEDSAMYFCASSPGQGDNQPQHFGDGTRLSIL.